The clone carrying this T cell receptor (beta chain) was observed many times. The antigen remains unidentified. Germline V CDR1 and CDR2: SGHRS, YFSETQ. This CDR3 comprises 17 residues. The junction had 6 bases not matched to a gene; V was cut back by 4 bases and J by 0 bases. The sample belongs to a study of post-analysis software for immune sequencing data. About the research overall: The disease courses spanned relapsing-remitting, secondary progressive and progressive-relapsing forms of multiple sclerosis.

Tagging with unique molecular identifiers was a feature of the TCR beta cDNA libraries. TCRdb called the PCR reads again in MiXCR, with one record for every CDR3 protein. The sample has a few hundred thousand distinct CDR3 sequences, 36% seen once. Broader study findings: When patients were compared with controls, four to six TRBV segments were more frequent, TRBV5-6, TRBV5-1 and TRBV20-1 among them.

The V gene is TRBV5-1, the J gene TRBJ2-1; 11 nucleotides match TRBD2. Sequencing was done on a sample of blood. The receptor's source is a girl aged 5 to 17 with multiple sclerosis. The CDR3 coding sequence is TGCGCCAGCAGCGAAGGACTAGCGGGTAGCTCCTACAATGAGCAGTTCTTC. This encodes CASSEGLAGSSYNEQFF.